A selection of T cell receptor beta chains follows, all from one sample in a study of graft-versus-host responses after intestinal transplantation. Sequencing used immunoSEQ multiplex PCR; TCRdb keeps in-frame clones, though not all of them. The sample records over 10,000 clones, roughly 81% being singletons. The starting material was PBMCs, obtained after intestinal transplantation. The receptors come from a human patient who received an intestinal transplant, so some T cells may come from the graft donor. CDR3s include the opening cysteine and the closing phenylalanine or tryptophan. D genes are given only for firm matches. A row's size may be missing; if present it is once, few, many or a size class.

J gene | D gene | V gene | clone size | CDR3 DNA | CDR3 protein
TRBJ2-2 | TRBD2 | TRBV29-1 | . | TGCTCTGCGGGGGACACCGGGGAGCTGTTTTTT | CSAGDTGELFF
TRBJ2-1 | TRBD2 | TRBV5-4 | . | TGTGCCAGCAGCCCGGGGACTAACAATGAGCAGTTCTTC | CASSPGTNNEQFF
TRBJ2-1 | TRBD2 | TRBV9 | . | TGTGCCAGCAGCACCAGCGCGGGGGGTGAGCAGTTCTTC | CASSTSAGGEQFF
TRBJ1-2 | TRBD1 | TRBV19 | . | TGTGCCAGTAGTAAGGACAGGAACTATGGCTACACCTTC | CASSKDRNYGYTF
TRBJ2-2 | . | TRBV7-9 | . | TGTGCCAGCAGCCCCCCCACCGGGGAGCTGTTTTTT | CASSPPTGELFF
TRBJ1-5 | . | TRBV15 | few | TGTGCCACCAGCAAGGTTGCGTACCAGACAGTTAGCAATCAGCCCCAGCATTTT | CATSKVAYQTVSNQPQHF
TRBJ1-5 | . | TRBV29-1 | . | TGCAGCGTCCTCGGACAGACCGATCAGCCCCAGCATTTT | CSVLGQTDQPQHF
TRBJ2-2 | . | TRBV7-2 | . | TGTGCCACCCGGGGAACCCTCACCGGGGAGCTGTTTTTT | CATRGTLTGELFF
TRBJ2-7 | TRBD1 | TRBV6-5 | few | TGTGCCAGCAGGCGGACAGGCACCTACGAGCAGTACTTC | CASRRTGTYEQYF
TRBJ2-1 | TRBD2 | TRBV27 | . | TGTGCCAGCAGTTTAGGGGTATATGGCGGGAGTAATGAGCAGTTCTTC | CASSLGVYGGSNEQFF
TRBJ2-5 | TRBD2 | TRBV7-9 | . | TGTGCCAGCAGCTTATCCAAGAGCGGGAGACGGGGGGAGACCCAGTACTTC | CASSLSKSGRRGETQYF
TRBJ2-7 | TRBD1 | TRBV27 | . | TGTGCCAGCAGTTTCTTAACCGGGACAGGGTCGTACGAGCAGTACTTC | CASSFLTGTGSYEQYF
TRBJ2-7 | . | TRBV5-1 | . | TGCGCCAGCAGCTTGGACCCTTCAGGGGAGCAGTACTTC | CASSLDPSGEQYF
TRBJ1-4 | TRBD1 | TRBV15 | few | TGTGCCACCAGCAGAGAGGCTGGACAGGGGGCTGAAAAACTGTTTTTT | CATSREAGQGAEKLFF
TRBJ1-6 | . | TRBV7-2 | . | TGTGCCAGCAGCTCCATAGGAGGGGGAATAAATTCACCCCTCCACTTT | CASSSIGGGINSPLHF
TRBJ2-7 | . | TRBV5-1 | once | TGCGCCAGCAGCTTGGCCTTCAAGGAGCAGTACTTC | CASSLAFKEQYF
TRBJ2-7 | TRBD1 | TRBV2 | . | TGTGCCAGCAGTGTACAGGGGTGGTTGGGGGAGCAGTACTTC | CASSVQGWLGEQYF
TRBJ2-3 | . | TRBV30 | . | TGTGCCTGGAGCGGGGGAGATACGCAGTATTTT | CAWSGGDTQYF
TRBJ2-7 | TRBD1 | TRBV27 | . | TGTGCCAGCAGTTTCTCGACAGGGTCCGTCTACGAGCAGTACTTC | CASSFSTGSVYEQYF
TRBJ2-7 | . | TRBV13 | . | TGTGCCAGCTCCGAGGGCTACGAGCAGTACTTC | CASSEGYEQYF
TRBJ2-1 | . | TRBV11-3 | . | TGTGCCAGCAGTTATTACAATGAGCAGTTCTTC | CASSYYNEQFF
TRBJ2-7 | TRBD2 | TRBV5-1 | . | TGCGCCAGCAGCCTCAGGTCTAGCGGGAACCACGAGCAGTACTTC | CASSLRSSGNHEQYF
TRBJ2-7 | . | TRBV12-5 | . | TGTGCTAGTGCCGCCCGGGGCAGGGAGAACGAGCAGTACTTC | CASAARGRENEQYF
TRBJ2-1 | TRBD2 | TRBV10-3 | . | TGTGCCATCAGACAAGCGGGAGCGGGATTGCATGAGCAGTTCTTC | CAIRQAGAGLHEQFF